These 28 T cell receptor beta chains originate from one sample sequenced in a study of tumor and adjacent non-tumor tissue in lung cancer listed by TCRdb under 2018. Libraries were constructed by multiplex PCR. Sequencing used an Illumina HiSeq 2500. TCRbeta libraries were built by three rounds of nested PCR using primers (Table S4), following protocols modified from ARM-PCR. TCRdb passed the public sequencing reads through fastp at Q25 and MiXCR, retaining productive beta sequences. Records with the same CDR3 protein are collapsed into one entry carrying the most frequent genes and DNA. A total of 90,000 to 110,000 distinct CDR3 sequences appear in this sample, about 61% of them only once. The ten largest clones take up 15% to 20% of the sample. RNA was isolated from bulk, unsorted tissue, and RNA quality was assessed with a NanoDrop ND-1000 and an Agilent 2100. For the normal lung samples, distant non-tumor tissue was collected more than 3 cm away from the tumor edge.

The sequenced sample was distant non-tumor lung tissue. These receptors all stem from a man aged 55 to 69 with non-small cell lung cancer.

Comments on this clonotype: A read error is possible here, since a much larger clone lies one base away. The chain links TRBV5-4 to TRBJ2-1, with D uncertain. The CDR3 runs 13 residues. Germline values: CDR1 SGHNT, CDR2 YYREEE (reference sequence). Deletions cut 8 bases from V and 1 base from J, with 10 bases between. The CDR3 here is CASKADSYNEQFF. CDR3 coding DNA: TGTGCCAGTAAGGCTGATTCCTACAATGAGCAGTTCTTC.

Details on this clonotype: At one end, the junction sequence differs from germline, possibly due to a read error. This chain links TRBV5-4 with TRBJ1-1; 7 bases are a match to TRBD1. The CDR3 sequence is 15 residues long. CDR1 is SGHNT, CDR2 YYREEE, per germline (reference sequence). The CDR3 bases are TGTCCCAGCAGCTTGGCCGGACAGGCGGACACTGAAGCTTTCTTC. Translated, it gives CPSSLAGQADTEAFF. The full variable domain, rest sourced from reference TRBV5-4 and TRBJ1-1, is ETGVTQSPTHLIKTRGQQVTLRCSSQSGHNTVSWYQQALGQGPQFIFQYYREEENGRGNFPPRFSGLQFPNYSSELNVNALELDDSALYLCPSSLAGQADTEAFFGQGTRLTVV.

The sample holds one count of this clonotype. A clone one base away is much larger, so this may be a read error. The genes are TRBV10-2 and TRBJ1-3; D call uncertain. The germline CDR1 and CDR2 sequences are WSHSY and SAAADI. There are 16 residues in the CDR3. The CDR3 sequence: CASSEYQKVAGNTIHF. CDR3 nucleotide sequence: TGCGCCAGCAGTGAGTATCAGAAAGTCGCTGGAAACACCATACATTTT.

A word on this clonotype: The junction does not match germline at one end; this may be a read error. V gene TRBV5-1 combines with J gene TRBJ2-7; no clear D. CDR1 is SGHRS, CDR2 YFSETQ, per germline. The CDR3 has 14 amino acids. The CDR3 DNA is TGTGCCAGCAGCCCCGGGTCGCCTACCTACGAGCAGTACTTC. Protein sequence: CASSPGSPTYEQYF.

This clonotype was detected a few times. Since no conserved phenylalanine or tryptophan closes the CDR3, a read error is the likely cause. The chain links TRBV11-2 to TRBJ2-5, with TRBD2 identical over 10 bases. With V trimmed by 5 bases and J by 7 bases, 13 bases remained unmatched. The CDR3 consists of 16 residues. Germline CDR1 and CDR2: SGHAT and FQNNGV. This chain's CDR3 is CASSPRTSGVRVTQYL. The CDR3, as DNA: TGTGCCAGCAGCCCCCGTACTAGCGGGGTGAGGGTGACCCAGTACTTA.

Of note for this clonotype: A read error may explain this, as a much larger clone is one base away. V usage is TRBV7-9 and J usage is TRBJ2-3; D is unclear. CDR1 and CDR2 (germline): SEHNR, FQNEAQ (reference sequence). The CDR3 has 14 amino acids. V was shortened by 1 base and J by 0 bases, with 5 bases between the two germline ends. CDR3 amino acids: CASSLDDSTDTQYF. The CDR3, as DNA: TGTGCCAGCAGCTTAGACGACAGCACAGATACGCAGTATTTT.

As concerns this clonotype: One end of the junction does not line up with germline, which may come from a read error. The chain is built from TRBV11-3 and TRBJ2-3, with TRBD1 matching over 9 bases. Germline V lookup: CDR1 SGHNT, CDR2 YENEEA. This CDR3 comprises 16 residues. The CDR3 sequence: CVSSLVGTGNTDIQYF. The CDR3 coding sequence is TGTGTCAGCAGCTTAGTGGGGACAGGGAACACAGATATTCAGTATTTT.

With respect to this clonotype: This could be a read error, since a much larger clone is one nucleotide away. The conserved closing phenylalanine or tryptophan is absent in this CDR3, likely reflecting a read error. The CDR3 loop is CASSPTGIQPQHL. The CDR3 DNA reads TGTGCCAGCAGTCCTACAGGGATTCAGCCCCAGCATCTT. J is TRBJ1-5 and V is TRBV12-3 or TRBV12-4; tentative D call: TRBD1 (6 bases). The germline V and J ends were trimmed by 5 bases and 6 bases, with 11 bases remaining between them. The CDR3 runs to 13 residues.

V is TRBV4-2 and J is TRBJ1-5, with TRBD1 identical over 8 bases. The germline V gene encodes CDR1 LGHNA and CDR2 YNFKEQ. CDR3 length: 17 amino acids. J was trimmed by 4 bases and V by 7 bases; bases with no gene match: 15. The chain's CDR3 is CASNQDPRTGRNQPQHF. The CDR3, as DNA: TGTGCCAGCAATCAGGATCCGAGGACAGGGAGGAATCAGCCCCAGCATTTT.

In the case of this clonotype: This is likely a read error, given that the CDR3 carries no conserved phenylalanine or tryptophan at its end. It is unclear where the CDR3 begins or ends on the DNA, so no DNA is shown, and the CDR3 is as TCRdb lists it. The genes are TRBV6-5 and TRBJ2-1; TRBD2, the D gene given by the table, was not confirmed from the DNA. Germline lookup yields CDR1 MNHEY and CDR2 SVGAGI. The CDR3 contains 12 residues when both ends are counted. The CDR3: CASSQTRDEQLI.

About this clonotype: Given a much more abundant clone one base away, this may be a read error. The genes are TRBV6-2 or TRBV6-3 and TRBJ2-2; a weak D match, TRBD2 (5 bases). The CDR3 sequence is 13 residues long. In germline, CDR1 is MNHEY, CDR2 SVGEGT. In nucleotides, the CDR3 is TGTGCCAGCACTAACGCTGGCACCGGGGTGCTGTTTTTT. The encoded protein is CASTNAGTGVLFF.

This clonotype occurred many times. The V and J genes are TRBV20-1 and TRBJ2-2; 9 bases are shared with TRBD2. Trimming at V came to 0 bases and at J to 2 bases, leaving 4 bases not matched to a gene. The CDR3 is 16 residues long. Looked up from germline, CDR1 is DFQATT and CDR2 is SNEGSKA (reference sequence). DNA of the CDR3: TGCAGTGCTAGAGATATGCGGGGGGGAAACACCGGGGAGCTGTTTTTT. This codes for CSARDMRGGNTGELFF.

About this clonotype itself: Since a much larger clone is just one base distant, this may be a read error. CDR3 coding DNA: TGTGCCAGCAGCCAAGGGACAATATCCTACTACACTGAAGCTATCTTT. This sequence encodes CASSQGTISYYTEAIF. The chain recombines TRBV14 with TRBJ1-1; the D gene is possibly TRBD1 (5 bases). Looked up from germline, CDR1 is SGHDN and CDR2 is FVKESK. This CDR3 contains 16 residues.

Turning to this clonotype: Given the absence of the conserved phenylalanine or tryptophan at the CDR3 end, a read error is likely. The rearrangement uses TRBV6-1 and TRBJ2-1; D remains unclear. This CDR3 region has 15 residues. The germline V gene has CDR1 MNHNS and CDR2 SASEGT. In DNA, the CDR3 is TGTACCAGCAGTGAAGTTGCTAGCTCCTACAATGAGCAGTTCCTC. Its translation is CTSSEVASSYNEQFL.

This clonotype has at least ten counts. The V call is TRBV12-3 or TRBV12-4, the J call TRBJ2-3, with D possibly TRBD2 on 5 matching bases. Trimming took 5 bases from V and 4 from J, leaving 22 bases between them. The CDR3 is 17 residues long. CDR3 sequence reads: CASSPGVVSRWADTQYF. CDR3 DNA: TGTGCCAGCAGTCCCGGGGTAGTATCTAGGTGGGCAGATACGCAGTATTTT.

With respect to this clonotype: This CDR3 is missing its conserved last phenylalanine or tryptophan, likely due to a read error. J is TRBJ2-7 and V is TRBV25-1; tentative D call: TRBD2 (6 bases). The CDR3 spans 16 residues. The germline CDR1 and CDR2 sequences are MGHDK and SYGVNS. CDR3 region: CGSSGGVAGYLYEQYL. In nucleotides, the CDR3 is TGTGGCAGCAGTGGAGGGGTCGCGGGATACCTCTACGAGCAGTACCTC.

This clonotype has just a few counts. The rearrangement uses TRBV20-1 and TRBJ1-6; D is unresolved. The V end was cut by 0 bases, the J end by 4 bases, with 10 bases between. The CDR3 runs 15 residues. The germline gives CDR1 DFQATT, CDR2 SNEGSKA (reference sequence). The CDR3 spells CSARERATYNSPLHF. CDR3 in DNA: TGCAGTGCTAGAGAACGAGCGACTTATAATTCACCCCTCCACTTT.

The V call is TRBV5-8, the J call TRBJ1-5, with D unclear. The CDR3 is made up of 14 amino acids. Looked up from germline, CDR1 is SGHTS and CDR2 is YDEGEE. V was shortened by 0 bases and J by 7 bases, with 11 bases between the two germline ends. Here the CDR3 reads CASSLDPGTQPQHF. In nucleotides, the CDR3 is TGTGCCAGCAGCTTGGACCCCGGTACGCAGCCCCAGCATTTT.

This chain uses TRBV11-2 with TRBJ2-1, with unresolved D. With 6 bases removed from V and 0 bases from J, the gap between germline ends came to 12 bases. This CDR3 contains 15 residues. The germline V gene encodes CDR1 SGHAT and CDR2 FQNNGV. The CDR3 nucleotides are TGTGCCAGCAGGCCCGACTGGAGCTCCTACAATGAGCAGTTCTTC. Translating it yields CASRPDWSSYNEQFF.

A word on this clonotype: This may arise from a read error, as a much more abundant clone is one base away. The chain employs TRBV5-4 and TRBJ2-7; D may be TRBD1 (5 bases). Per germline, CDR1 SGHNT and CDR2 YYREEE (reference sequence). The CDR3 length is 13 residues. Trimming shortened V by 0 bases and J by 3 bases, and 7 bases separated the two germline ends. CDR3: CASSLDRIYEQYF. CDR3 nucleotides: TGTGCCAGCAGCTTGGACAGGATCTACGAGCAGTACTTC.

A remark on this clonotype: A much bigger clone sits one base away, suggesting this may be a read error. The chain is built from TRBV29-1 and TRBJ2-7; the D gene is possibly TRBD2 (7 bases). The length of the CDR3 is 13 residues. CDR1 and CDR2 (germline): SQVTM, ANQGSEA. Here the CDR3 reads CSVVRGAGYDQCF. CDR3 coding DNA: TGCAGCGTTGTCCGGGGGGCCGGTTACGATCAGTGCTTC.

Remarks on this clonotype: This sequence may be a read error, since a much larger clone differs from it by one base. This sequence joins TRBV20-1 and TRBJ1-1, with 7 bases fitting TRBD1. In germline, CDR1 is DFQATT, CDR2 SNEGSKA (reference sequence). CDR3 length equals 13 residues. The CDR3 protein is CGLLGDRCTEAFF. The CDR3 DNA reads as TGCGGGTTACTCGGGGACAGATGCACTGAAGCTTTCTTT.

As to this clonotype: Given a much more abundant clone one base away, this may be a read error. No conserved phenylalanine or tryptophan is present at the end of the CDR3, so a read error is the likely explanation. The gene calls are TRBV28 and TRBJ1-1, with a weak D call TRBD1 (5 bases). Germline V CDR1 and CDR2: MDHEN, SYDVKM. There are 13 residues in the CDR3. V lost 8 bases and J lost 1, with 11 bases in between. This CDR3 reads CASGDPPNTEAFY. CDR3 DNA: TGTGCCAGCGGGGACCCCCCGAACACTGAAGCTTTCTAT.

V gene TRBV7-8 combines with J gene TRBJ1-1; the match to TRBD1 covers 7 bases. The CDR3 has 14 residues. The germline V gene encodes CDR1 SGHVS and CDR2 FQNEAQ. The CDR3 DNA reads TGTGTCTGCAGCTCTCTCCGACAGGGAACTGAAGCTTTCTTT. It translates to CVCSSLRQGTEAFF.

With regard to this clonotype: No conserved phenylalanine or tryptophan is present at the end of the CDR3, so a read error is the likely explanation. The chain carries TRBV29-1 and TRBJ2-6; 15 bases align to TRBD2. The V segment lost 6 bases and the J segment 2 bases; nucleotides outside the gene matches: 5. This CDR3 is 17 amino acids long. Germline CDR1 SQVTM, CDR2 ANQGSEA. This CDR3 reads CSVFWTSGRAGANVLTS. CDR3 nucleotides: TGCAGCGTCTTTTGGACTAGCGGGAGGGCTGGGGCCAACGTCCTGACTTCC.

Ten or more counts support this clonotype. CDR3 in amino acids: CASSGLAGLAYEQYF. The CDR3 DNA reads TGTGCCAGCAGTGGTCTAGCGGGGCTCGCCTACGAGCAGTACTTC. This chain links TRBV6-1 with TRBJ2-7; TRBD2 agrees at 9 bases. V lost 4 bases to trimming and J lost 2 bases; unmatched junction nucleotides: 6. This CDR3 comprises 15 residues. Germline V lookup: CDR1 MNHNS, CDR2 SASEGT.

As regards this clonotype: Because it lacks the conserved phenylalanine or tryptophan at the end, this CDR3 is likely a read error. CDR3 DNA: TGTGCCAGCAACATGAACACAGATACGCAGTATCTT. Amino acid sequence: CASNMNTDTQYL. The gene calls are TRBV11-2 and TRBJ2-3; no clear D. Germline CDR1 and CDR2: SGHAT and FQNNGV. The CDR3 spans 12 residues. The V end was cut by 7 bases, the J end by 2 bases, with 7 bases between.

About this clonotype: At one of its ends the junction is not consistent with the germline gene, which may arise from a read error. In nucleotides, the CDR3 is TGTGTCAGCAGTTACTCTGGGGGTATGAGCACTGAAGCTTTCTTT. Its translation is CVSSYSGGMSTEAFF. This chain uses TRBV6-5 with TRBJ1-1, with D possibly being TRBD1 (5 bases). CDR3 size: 15 residues. Per the germline V gene, CDR1 is MNHEY and CDR2 is SVGAGI.